The present TCR beta chain was sequenced within a study of OX40 agonist ivuxolimab in advanced cancers. Produced via immunoSEQ multiplex PCR; TCRdb's table is partial and in-frame only. Among some 59,000 clones listed, 85% to 95% were seen once. Trimming cost V 3 bases and J 4 bases; bases outside gene matches: 5. This CDR3 is 15 amino acids long. Germline CDR1 is SGHRS and CDR2 is YFSETQ. Excluded were patients having autoimmune disease history or systemic immunosuppression. The source material was CD4+ or CD8+ T cells sorted from blood, sampled in a trial of the OX40 agonist ivuxolimab. The source of this sequence is an adult with an advanced solid tumor such as melanoma, head and neck, liver or kidney cancer. V gene TRBV5-1 combines with J gene TRBJ2-5; 11 bases match TRBD2. The CDR3 coding sequence is TGCGCCAGCAGCTCTAGCGGGGGGATGGGAGAGACCCAGTACTTC. Protein sequence: CASSSSGGMGETQYF.